A selection of T cell receptor beta chains follows, all from one sample in a study of blood T cell repertoires in COVID-19. Assay used: immunoSEQ multiplex PCR; TCRdb lists only in-frame clones, some missing. Of roughly 360,000 clones listed, under 85% were seen once; the top ten hold 5% to 6%. What was sequenced was PBMCs or T cells enriched from blood (not recorded which). All receptors come from a woman in her fifties or sixties who had recovered from COVID-19. Both conserved end residues are part of each CDR3. A D gene is named only where the DNA matches it firmly. Clone size is stated in some rows and not others, as once, few, many or a class when expanded.

j_call,d_call,v_call,clone_size,cdr3_nt,cdr3_aa
TRBJ1-2,-,TRBV28,-,TGTGCCAGCAGACCAGGATTGGCCGGCTACACCTTC,CASRPGLAGYTF
TRBJ1-2,-,TRBV19,-,TGTGCCAGTAGTATCGGAGGAGACTATGGCTACACCTTC,CASSIGGDYGYTF
TRBJ2-3,-,TRBV27,-,TGTGCCAGCAGTTTCCAGGGGCCCACCGGAGATACGCAGTATTTT,CASSFQGPTGDTQYF
TRBJ1-1,-,TRBV19,-,TGTGCCAGTAGTCCAAATAGGGGGACTGAAGCTTTCTTT,CASSPNRGTEAFF
TRBJ1-3,-,TRBV7-9,-,TGTGCCAGCAGCTTAGCCCCCACAGAGGGGGTCTCTGGAAACACCATATATTTT,CASSLAPTEGVSGNTIYF
TRBJ1-6,TRBD1,TRBV7-2,-,TGTGCCAGCAGCACAGGGGTAGGGTCACCCCTCCACTTT,CASSTGVGSPLHF
TRBJ1-1,TRBD1,TRBV6-5,few,TGTGCCAGCCGACCAGGGGGTGGGAACACTGAAGCTTTCTTT,CASRPGGGNTEAFF
TRBJ1-2,-,TRBV3-1/TRBV3-2,-,TGTGCCAGCAGCCTTGGCATTTACTATGGCTACACCTTC,CASSLGIYYGYTF
TRBJ2-7,-,TRBV7-2,-,TGTGCCAGCAGCCCCGAAAGGGGGAACCCCTACGAGCAGTACTTC,CASSPERGNPYEQYF
TRBJ1-4,-,TRBV5-1,-,TGCGCCAGCAGCTTGGCCGGGAGTTTGGCTAATGAAAAACTGTTTTTT,CASSLAGSLANEKLFF
TRBJ1-2,TRBD1,TRBV7-9,-,TGTGCCAGCAGCCTTGGGACAGGGCCACAGGCTAACTATGGCTACACCTTC,CASSLGTGPQANYGYTF
TRBJ1-2,-,TRBV10-2,-,TGCGCCAGCAGTGAGTCTACAGGGCCATCCTATGGCTACACCTTC,CASSESTGPSYGYTF
TRBJ2-7,-,TRBV6-5,-,TGTGCCAGCAGACCGACCCCCGGGAAGGCCTACGAGCAGTACTTC,CASRPTPGKAYEQYF
TRBJ1-2,-,TRBV19,-,TGTGCCAGTAGTATAAGGGGTGCAGGTGCTAACTATGGCTACACCTTC,CASSIRGAGANYGYTF
TRBJ1-4,TRBD1,TRBV18,-,TGTGCCAGCTCACGGGACAGGGGTGAAAAACTGTTTTTT,CASSRDRGEKLFF
TRBJ2-1,TRBD1,TRBV30,-,TGTGCCTGGGCATTCAGGACAGGGGGAACCTACAATGAGCAGTTCTTC,CAWAFRTGGTYNEQFF
TRBJ1-4,TRBD1,TRBV5-4,-,TGTGCCAGCAGCTTGAGGGCGGGACAGGGGATGGCTAATGAAAAACTGTTTTTT,CASSLRAGQGMANEKLFF